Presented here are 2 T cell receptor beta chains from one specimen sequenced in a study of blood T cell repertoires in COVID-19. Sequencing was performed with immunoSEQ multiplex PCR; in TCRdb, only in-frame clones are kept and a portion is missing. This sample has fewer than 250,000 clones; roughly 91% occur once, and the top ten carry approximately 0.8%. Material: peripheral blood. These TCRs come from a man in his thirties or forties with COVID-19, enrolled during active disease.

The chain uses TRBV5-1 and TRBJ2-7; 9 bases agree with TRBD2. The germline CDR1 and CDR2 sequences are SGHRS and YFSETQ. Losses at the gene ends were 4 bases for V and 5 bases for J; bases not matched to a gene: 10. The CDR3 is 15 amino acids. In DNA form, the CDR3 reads TGCGCCAGCAGCCTACGGCTAGCGGGGAGCGACGAGCAGTACTTC. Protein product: CASSLRLAGSDEQYF.

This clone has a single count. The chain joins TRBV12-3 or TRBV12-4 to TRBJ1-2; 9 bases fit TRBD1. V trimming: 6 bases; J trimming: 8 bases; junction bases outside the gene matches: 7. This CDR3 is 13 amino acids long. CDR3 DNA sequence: TGTGCCAGCAGCCCTGGACAGGGGAAAGGCTACACCTTC. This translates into CASSPGQGKGYTF.